This T cell receptor beta chain was captured in a study of T-cell reconstitution after alpha-beta-depleted transplantation in children. Study-level findings and limits: Reportedly, alpha-beta T cells present about two months post-transplant originated from several hundred expanded clones of graft origin. At the one-year point after transplant, T-cell counts and TCRbeta diversity were found to come mostly from T cells that had been newly produced.

As for this clonotype: Its antigen is not identified.

V was pared by 6 bases and J by 2 bases, with 14 bases between. Germline CDR1 and CDR2: SNHLY and FYNNEI. The CDR3 sequence is 15 residues long. Library preparation (for TCRbeta) was performed with unique molecular identifiers. A single record per CDR3 protein comes from TCRdb applying MiXCR to the PCR reads. The table lists 700,000 or so distinct CDR3 sequences, roughly 14% of them singletons. The chain links TRBV2 to TRBJ2-1, with D perhaps given as TRBD1 or TRBD2 (5 bases each). Sequenced here: PBMCs, sampled before TCRalphabeta/CD19-depleted stem cell transplant. This receptor was obtained from a girl aged 2 to 9 with congenital amegakaryocytic thrombocytopenia, due to receive a stem cell transplant. Written as DNA, the CDR3 is TGTGCCAGCAGAGACCGGGACCTACCCTACAATGAGCAGTTCTTC. This translates into CASRDRDLPYNEQFF.